This T cell receptor (beta chain) emerged from a study of blood T cell repertoires in COVID-19 (dated by TCRdb to 2019 to 2021). Context from the whole study: The collaborator samples originated in the United States, Italy and Spain and spanned the acute and convalescent phases of COVID-19. The prospective study material was composed of cDNA or gDNA derived from T cells, B-cell-depleted T cells, or PBMCs. A de-identified subject ID, COVID-19 status, age in years and sex were almost always included in the sample metadata. The repertoires were made available in a free public database intended to serve as a resource for research on the immune response to SARS-CoV-2. The dataset comprised deeply sampled blood TCRbeta repertoires from subjects exposed to, actively infected with, or recovered from COVID-19. Samples came from the ongoing ImmuneRACE study (first 160 participants) plus 1,254 subjects from 6 global collaborators. Where available, HLA class I and class II types were obtained from metadata supplied by the sample provider rather than from assay-based typing. Overall study outcomes, separate from this receptor: How much clinical and demographic metadata was included differed by source and by participant, and the metadata was provided uncurated.

TCRbeta CDR3 regions were amplified from genomic DNA using the immunoSEQ Assay, a bias-controlled multiplex PCR. Concerning the study's data processing: The number of nucleated cells in each sample was estimated from the amplification of reference gene primers within the assay. Sequence reads were collapsed and filtered to measure the absolute abundance of every unique TCRbeta CDR3 rearrangement. Productive Simpson clonality was computed per sample as the square root of Simpson's diversity index over productive rearrangements. In TCRdb, the immuneACCESS table is reduced to in-frame sequences with V and J assigned. These tables do not hold every clone; where another copy was compared, an unresolved V gene accounts for under half, and the others remain unexplained. The V and J calls and clone size are taken from that table; D and trimming were inferred from the DNA. This sample holds under 300,000 clones; approximately 82% were observed only once. Together, the top ten hold 1.4% of the sample.

A second Seattle source provided samples from volunteer blood donors who had recovered from COVID-19. The collaborating institutions used their own protocols to collect whole blood in K2EDTA tubes. For TCRbeta analysis, collaborator samples were shipped as frozen whole blood, as isolated PBMCs, or as DNA extracted from either sample type. There are 14 amino acids in the CDR3, from cysteine to phenylalanine inclusive. Here the CDR3 DNA is all that survives: 42 bases in frame from base 1. V is cut back by 5 bases and J by 1 base, with 3 bases in the junction unmatched. Sequences SGHAT (CDR1) and FQNNGV (CDR2) are obtained from the germline V gene. This clone occurred a few times. Its antigen target is currently unknown. No much larger clone exists at a distance of one base, and base qualities are not known.

The chain links TRBV11-2 with TRBJ1-1; 8 middle bases align to TRBD1. Material: peripheral blood. This sequence originates from a woman aged 40 to 50 who had recovered from COVID-19. The sequence in DNA is TGTGCCAGCAGCCTAGGGACAGGGAACACTGAAGCTTTCTTT. Its translation reads: CASSLGTGNTEAFF.